The clone carrying this TCR beta chain was seen a few times. What it binds is unknown. The length of the CDR3 is 15 residues. Deletions cut 1 base from V and 8 bases from J, with 17 bases between. Germline-derived CDR1 and CDR2 are SGHDN and FVKESK. Time point noted: week 47, end of study. Vaccine doses each comprised 300 ug of mutant IDH1 20-mer peptide, with topical imiquimod. This sample was taken from a study of a mutant IDH1 vaccine in newly diagnosed glioma. The data were produced by immunoSEQ multiplex PCR, yet TCRdb's version contains in-frame clones alone and is incomplete. The data show 31,000 or so clones, roughly 84% seen once.

The V and J genes are TRBV14 and TRBJ1-2; D not resolved. The starting material was PBMCs, obtained from a glioma patient whose treatment included an IDH1 peptide vaccine. This TCR was recovered from a man aged 30-40 years with glioma. For the CDR3, the DNA is TGTGCCAGCAGCCAAGTAGTCTCCGCGCTGGGGGGCTACACCTTC. Its protein is CASSQVVSALGGYTF.